Here is one T cell receptor beta chain with its context. Its binding antigen is unknown. No base-level quality is on record; no much larger clone is a single base apart. From its cysteine to its phenylalanine, the CDR3 spans 14 amino acids. Of the read, only the CDR3 DNA is kept; its 42 bases are in frame from base 1. CDR1 and CDR2 are read off the germline V gene as SGHDN and FVKESK. The trim is 1 base for V and 4 bases for J, with a gap of 10 bases between the germline ends. The library was built by means of the immunoSEQ multiplex PCR assay. The multiplex PCR relied on a mix of 60 forward primers for TCR Vbeta segments and 13 reverse primers for TCR Jbeta segments. The CDR3 region of rearranged TCR beta genes was amplified from genomic DNA by a multiplex PCR assay. Amplified TCR beta libraries were sequenced as 87-base-pair reads on the Illumina HiSeq System. Processing in the source paper ran as follows. A later analysis tallied roughly 80 million unique TCR beta chains across the approximately 670 repertoires, and some 10 million of those chains were shared by two or more donors. Raw reads were error-corrected and collapsed into unique sequences by a nearest-neighbor algorithm in which closely related sequences were merged to remove PCR and sequencing errors. CDR3 sequences were aligned to IMGT reference sequences to assign V, D and J gene segments. Each retained sequence needed at least a six-nucleotide match to both a V gene segment and a J gene segment. A rearrangement was called productive if the CDR3 had no stop codons and remained in frame with V and J, and every other rearrangement was called non-productive. Following IMGT convention, CDR3 was defined as the stretch from the second conserved V-encoded cysteine to the conserved J-encoded phenylalanine. The earlier analysis of roughly 590 of the donors excluded sequences that lacked an unambiguous match to a single V gene segment. An earlier analysis of some 610 of the donors called V segments functional above 56.7% productive rearrangements and segregating when the between-donor standard deviation exceeded 5%. A statistical classification framework was built to diagnose cytomegalovirus status from the catalog of TCR beta chain sequences. In a later analysis, TCR nucleotide sequences were compared against IMGT/GENE-DB human TR gene sequences so that V and J genes could be assigned. Using the TCRdist pipeline, a later analysis assigned CDR3 sequences along with most-parsimonious VDJ recombination scenarios. In a later analysis, every TCR beta chain was defined by the combination of its CDR3 amino acid sequence and its V-gene family, and reads without a unique V-gene family were dropped. To address suspected cross-contamination and a sequencing artifact, a later analysis removed roughly 640 highly shared, low-generation-probability nucleotide sequences. In a later analysis, a clonal expansion index for each public chain was calculated from normalized within-repertoire ranks of inferred template counts. A later analysis computed generation probabilities with a VDJ recombination model fitted to out-of-frame rearrangements, and checked the results against IGoR. In a later analysis, TCR-TCR, TCR-HLA and TCR-CMV co-occurrence was scored with hypergeometric tests, and a repertoire-size bias correction was applied to TCR pairs. In a later analysis, false discovery rates were estimated by permuting HLA or CMV assignments 20 times. In a later analysis, co-occurring TCRs were grouped using DBSCAN, with TCRdist sequence similarity added in when clustering inside HLA-allele-positive subsets. Repertoires with fewer than 30,000 or more than 120,000 public chains, plus five repertoires with anomalous nucleotide sharing, were excluded from co-occurrence clustering. Held by TCRdb, this immuneACCESS table contains in-frame sequences only and omits some clones. Under half of the omission traces to an unresolved V gene where checked; the cause of the rest is unknown. V and J calls and clone size are as listed in that table; D and trimming were resolved from the DNA. The sample table contains 140,000 to 150,000 clones; only one count was recorded for approximately 80% of them. The top ten clones comprise under 5% of the sample.

This entry comes from a study of cytomegalovirus exposure and HLA in healthy donors (dated by TCRdb to 2015 to 2018). In terms of the full investigation: According to an earlier analysis of around 600 of the donors, about 179 million T cells yielded 90 million to 140 million unique TCR beta sequences and about 300 Gb of sequence data. An early release covering around 630 HLA-typed donors comprised about 320 gigabases of sequencing data and 65 million to 100 million unique TCR sequences. Of the 350 to 450 genotyped donors, over 70% fell in the genetic ancestry cluster associated with self-reported Caucasian donors. The study aimed to test whether cataloging public T cell receptors could reveal signatures of past pathogen exposure. The study used immunosequencing to profile the T cell repertoires of several hundred subjects and linked those repertoires to cytomegalovirus serostatus. Along with the approximately 700-subject first cohort, a separate validation cohort of over a hundred different subjects was used. To predict cytomegalovirus infection status, the study combined high-throughput TCR immunosequencing, statistical association of individual TCRs with disease status, and machine learning. A later analysis re-analyzed previously published TCR beta repertoires from 660 or so donors and added high-resolution HLA genotyping to study TCR occurrence patterns. Rather than drawing on any new phenotypic data, the later analysis identified candidate immune exposures from TCR beta sequences and the way those sequences occurred across donors. In an earlier analysis of 587 of the donors, high-throughput TCR beta sequencing was used to judge whether each TCR beta V gene segment behaved as functional or pseudogenic. Donor age, sex, ethnicity and CMV serostatus were compiled together with the repertoire data. Genome-wide SNP genotypes for about 65% of the roughly 700 donors were used in a later genetic analysis, which treated that subset as a discovery cohort. All discovery cohort repertoires had been generated using a single sequencing platform. Class I and class II HLA loci were covered by the typing at four-digit resolution. Typing coverage varied by locus: about 620-640 donors for A, B, C, DRB1 and DQB1; roughly 520 for DQA1; more than 600 for DPA1; roughly 470 for DPB1. Because of strong linkage in the cohort, four to six DR-DQ haplotypes were treated as single units for association and clustering. Among 300 to 450 genotyped donors of the cohort, an average of 235,054 unique TCR beta nucleotide sequences were sequenced per donor, around 20% of them non-productive.

The cohort comprised around 700 healthy bone marrow donors. At the time of sampling, every cohort member was nominally healthy, though immune exposures that went unrecorded were likely present. The donor was CMV seronegative and was included in the group of around 320 seronegative cohort members. Each donor provided a peripheral blood sample, and peripheral blood mononuclear cells were used for TCR beta sequencing. Genomic DNA extraction from the blood cell samples was performed with the Qiagen DNeasy Blood Extraction Kit. On the study overall, not on this receptor specifically: In vitro tests confirmed that a few of the cytomegalovirus-associated TCR beta chains recognize cytomegalovirus antigens. In a later analysis, HLA-associated TCR beta chains showed more clonal expansion and lower generation probabilities than non-associated chains that were equally common. In an earlier analysis of 587 of the donors, most TCR beta V segments appeared in productive rearrangements about 87% or about 30% of the time, broadly matching IMGT annotations. Because the 87-base-pair reads could not distinguish some IMGT-functional V segments, including TRBV6-2 and TRBV6-3, those segments were excluded. In a later analysis, several top co-occurrence clusters were reported to appear linked to parvovirus B19, influenza, CMV and Epstein-Barr virus. V-gene and J-gene trimming of TCR beta chains was associated with a missense DCLRE1C variant in a later genetic analysis, and the association was replicated in an independent cohort. Roughly uniform sequencing depth across donors was assumed in presence/absence analyses, although this assumption may not hold. The cohort was sequenced for TCR beta chains only, and without alpha or paired-chain data the features that could be detected were limited. Correlated functional status among segregating V segments might reflect linkage disequilibrium, but an unknown experimental factor could not be ruled out. The authors suggested that the approach could potentially be generalized to other disease states and immunological phenotypes. A cluster of highly shared sequence variants was judged likely to be a technical artifact of the sequencing pipeline. A further reported finding was that TCR beta sequences accurately predicted the HLA-A and HLA-B alleles for most subjects in the first cohort. In the study, approximately 150 TCR beta chains were listed as associated with cytomegalovirus. According to a later analysis, TCR association rates differed among HLA loci, with DRB1 alleles showing the most associated TCRs and HLA-C alleles showing the fewest. Immune exposure information for the cohort was limited to CMV serostatus. In both the original and validation cohorts, the classifier was reported to diagnose cytomegalovirus status with high specificity and sensitivity. HLA typing was unavailable for some donors at each locus, so association tests used only the typed subset. The earlier analysis of about 600 of the donors excluded roughly 17 rarely observed V segments, including chromosome 9 orphons, because counts were too low. When HLA alleles, especially DR and DQ, strongly co-occurred, TCR associations were difficult to assign to individual alleles. While some public TCRs were present in many individuals, most TCR sequences turned up only very rarely across donors. In a later analysis, more than 15,000 TCR beta sequences were associated with specific HLA alleles at a false discovery rate of 0.05. In a later analysis, most CMV-associated TCR beta chains were found to appear HLA-restricted, with HLA associations seemingly driven largely by CMV exposure. In a later genetic analysis, fewer N-insertions in productive TCRs were reported among donors in an Asian-associated ancestry cluster than the roughly 640-donor mean.

The sequenced material came from PBMCs. The sequence joins TRBV14 to TRBJ1-2, with an unclear D gene assignment. The receptor's source is a man between 40 and 49 years old in good health and CMV-seronegative. The CDR3 region: CASSQVQDLYGYTF. Read as DNA, the sequence is TGTGCCAGCAGCCAAGTGCAGGATCTCTATGGCTACACCTTC.